This TCR beta chain was retrieved from a study of Graves' ophthalmopathy and Graves' hyperthyroidism. CDR1 is MRHNA, CDR2 SNTAGT, per germline. The V end was cut by 7 bases, the J end by 1 base, with 20 bases between. The CDR3 contains 17 residues. This clonotype came up many times. Its antigen is not known. Findings and limits, study-wide: Blood samples also showed most expanded thyroid clonotypes exceeding 0.001 frequency. Ophthalmopathy progression prediction by the model yielded a sensitivity of 60% to 71% and a specificity of just over 72%.

Scientists amplified the TCR beta CDR3 regions from RNA transcripts. Second-round multiplex PCR came after first-round RT-PCR with HTBI primers. TCRdb recomputed calls from the multiplex PCR reads with MiXCR, one row per CDR3 protein. The sample shows fewer than 600,000 distinct CDR3 sequences, approximately 15% of them seen only once. Physicians reached a diagnosis by relying on clinical symptoms, serum thyroxine, TRAb, thyroid ultrasound and orbital computed tomography. This TCR was recovered from a young woman with Graves' ophthalmopathy. J is TRBJ1-5 and V is TRBV6-4, with D possibly TRBD1 on 5 matching bases. Sequenced: blood. The CDR3 loop is CASTRPRGGRSNQPQHF. The CDR3 DNA sequence: TGTGCCAGCACCAGGCCCCGGGGCGGTCGAAGCAATCAGCCCCAGCATTTT.